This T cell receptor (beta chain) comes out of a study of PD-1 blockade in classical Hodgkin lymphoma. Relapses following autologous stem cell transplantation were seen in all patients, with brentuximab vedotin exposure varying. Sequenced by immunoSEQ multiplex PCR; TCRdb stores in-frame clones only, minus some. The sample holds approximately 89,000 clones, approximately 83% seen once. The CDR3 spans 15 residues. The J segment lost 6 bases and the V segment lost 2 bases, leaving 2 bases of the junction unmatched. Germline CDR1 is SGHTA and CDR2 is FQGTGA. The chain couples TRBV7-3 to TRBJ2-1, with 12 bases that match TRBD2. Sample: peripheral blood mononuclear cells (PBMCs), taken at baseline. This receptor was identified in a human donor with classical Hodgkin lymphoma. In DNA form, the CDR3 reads TGTGCCAGCAGCTTAGCACTAGCGGGAGGCAATGAGCAGTTCTTC. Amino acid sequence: CASSLALAGGNEQFF.